This T cell receptor beta chain was profiled in a study of PD-1 blockade in classical Hodgkin lymphoma. Trimming shortened V by 4 bases and J by 1 base, and 7 bases separated the two germline ends. Germline V gene lookup returns CDR1 MNHEY and CDR2 SVGAGI. The length of the CDR3 is 14 residues. Sequencing was performed with immunoSEQ multiplex PCR; in TCRdb, only in-frame clones are kept and a portion is missing. The sample has under 35,000 clones; around 74% are singletons. Study conclusions and caveats: When nivolumab was started under 1 year after ASCT, patients were excluded. Healthy donors were reported to have higher baseline TCR diversity than newly diagnosed patients.

Time point specified: cycle 4 day 1 (C4D1), after six to seven weeks of nivolumab. Autologous stem cell transplantation was followed by relapse in every patient, and brentuximab vedotin exposure varied. As for this clone: Its antigen is undetermined.

The clonotype was recovered from a human donor with classical Hodgkin lymphoma. Sequencing was performed on peripheral blood mononuclear cells (PBMCs), taken before the fourth cycle of nivolumab. V and J are TRBV6-5 and TRBJ2-2; D is undetermined. Written as DNA, the CDR3 is TGTGCCAGCAGTTCAGACTGGAACACCGGGGAGCTGTTTTTT. This gives the protein CASSSDWNTGELFF.